The 18 T cell receptor beta chains presented below share a single source sample, sequenced in a study of T cells of healthy individuals. MiXCR was run by TCRdb on the 5' RACE reads, yielding one entry per CDR3 protein. The top ten hold around 4.6% of the sample, which has some 69,000 distinct CDR3 sequences, 15% to 20% seen once. These receptors originate from a human donor in good health.

The rearrangement links TRBV5-1 to TRBJ2-2, with 9 bases fitting TRBD2. Unmatched junction bases numbered 1, after V lost 1 base and J lost 0 bases. Germline values: CDR1 SGHRS, CDR2 YFSETQ. The CDR3 sequence is 16 residues long. The CDR3 reads CASSLRGGANTGELFF. CDR3 coding DNA: TGCGCCAGCAGCTTGCGCGGGGGGGCGAACACCGGGGAGCTGTTTTTT.

This clonotype was picked up many times. V gene TRBV5-1 combines with J gene TRBJ1-1; no reliable D call. Germline V gene sequence: CDR1 SGHRS, CDR2 YFSETQ. Trimming took off 1 base at V and 3 bases at J, with 13 bases between the two ends. CDR3 size: 15 residues. This chain's CDR3 is CASSLFGGQDTEAFF. CDR3 nucleotide sequence: TGCGCCAGCAGCTTGTTCGGTGGCCAGGACACTGAAGCTTTCTTT.

This clonotype was recorded a few times. This chain joins TRBV4-1 and TRBJ1-1, with 7 bases that match TRBD1. This CDR3 is 16 amino acids long. Germline V gene lookup returns CDR1 MGHRA and CDR2 YSYEKL. V shed 5 bases and J 0 bases; nucleotides not matched to a gene: 9. The CDR3 bases are TGCGCCAGCAGCTCCCGACAGGGAAACGTGAACACTGAAGCTTTCTTT. Residues: CASSSRQGNVNTEAFF.

This clonotype has more than one count but fewer than ten. V is TRBV13 and J is TRBJ2-1; 7 positions match TRBD1. The CDR3 has 18 amino acids. The junction had 10 bases not matched to a gene; V was cut back by 0 bases and J by 2 bases. Germline loops: CDR1 PRHDT, CDR2 FYEKMQ (reference sequence). In DNA form, the CDR3 reads TGTGCCAGCAGCTTAGGGGTGGACAGGCGAGTCGCCTACAATGAGCAGTTCTTC. It codes for CASSLGVDRRVAYNEQFF. Together with reference TRBV13 and TRBJ2-1, the CDR3 gives the full variable domain: AAGVIQSPRHLIKEKRETATLKCYPIPRHDTVYWYQQGPGQDPQFLISFYEKMQSDKGSIPDRFSAQQFSDYHSELNMSSLELGDSALYFCASSLGVDRRVAYNEQFFGPGTRLTVL.

The V call is TRBV12-3 or TRBV12-4, the J call TRBJ1-5; D is uncertain. The CDR3 is 13 amino acids. Between the trimmed V and J ends, which lost 2 bases and 9 bases, there was a span of 11 bases. The CDR3 coding sequence is TGTGCCAGCAGTTTAACTCCGTCGGGGCCCCAGCATTTT. Its translation: CASSLTPSGPQHF.

This clonotype was recorded at least ten times. This sequence joins TRBV4-2 and TRBJ2-7; 12 nucleotides agree with TRBD1. With 0 bases clipped from V and 3 bases from J, the junction kept 3 bases outside the gene matches. The germline V gene has CDR1 LGHNA and CDR2 YNFKEQ. The CDR3 loop spans 16 amino acids. In DNA form, the CDR3 reads TGTGCCAGCAGCCAAGATTGGGACAGGGGGCGCTACGAGCAGTACTTC. Protein sequence: CASSQDWDRGRYEQYF.

In this sample, this clonotype turned up a few times. The V and J genes are TRBV14 and TRBJ2-1, with D tentatively TRBD1 (6 bases). The ends were cut back, 1 base at V and 6 bases at J, with 7 bases in the middle. This CDR3 spans 13 amino acids. Germline V CDR1 and CDR2: SGHDN, FVKESK. DNA of the CDR3: TGTGCCAGCAGCCAAGGAGGGGGCAATGAGCAGTTCTTC. This sequence encodes CASSQGGGNEQFF.

This clonotype showed up many times. This chain connects TRBV10-3 to TRBJ2-7, with D perhaps matching TRBD1 (5 bases). The CDR3 has 13 amino acids. V lost 2 bases to trimming and J lost 4 bases, with 9 bases between them. Germline CDR1 is ENHRY and CDR2 is SYGVKD. CDR3 bases: TGTGCCATCAGTGAGCCAGGGAAATACGAGCAGTACTTC. This gives the protein CAISEPGKYEQYF.

This clonotype was detected a few times. The rearrangement uses TRBV10-2 and TRBJ2-1, with D possibly TRBD2 on 6 matching bases. This CDR3 is 10 amino acids long. V lost 11 bases, J lost 10 bases, and 12 bases lay in between. Germline CDR1 and CDR2: WSHSY and SAAADI. The CDR3 DNA reads as TGCGCCGCGGAGGGTGGGGAGCAGTTCTTC. Amino acids: CAAEGGEQFF.

This clonotype was detected many times. The genes are TRBV4-1 and TRBJ1-2, with TRBD1 identical over 7 bases. The CDR3 has 13 residues. With 4 bases clipped from V and 4 bases from J, the junction kept 3 bases outside the gene matches. Looked up from germline, CDR1 is MGHRA and CDR2 is YSYEKL. In nucleotides, the CDR3 is TGCGCCAGCAGCCCGGGACAGTTCTATGGCTACACCTTC. It translates to CASSPGQFYGYTF.

This clonotype has only a few counts. V gene TRBV7-2 combines with J gene TRBJ2-4; TRBD1 agrees at 7 bases. CDR1 and CDR2 from the germline V gene are SGHTA and FQGNSA. Trimming removed 1 base from V and 3 bases from J; junction bases left unmatched: 6. The length of the CDR3 is 16 residues. The CDR3 nucleotides read TGTGCCAGCAGCTTAGACAGGGGCGGTGGCAAAAACATTCAGTACTTC. This encodes CASSLDRGGGKNIQYF.

In its sample, this clonotype was seen many times. The V and J genes are TRBV15 and TRBJ2-3; D is unclear. This CDR3 spans 13 amino acids. V was cut by 4 bases and J by 7 bases, with 12 bases left in between. The germline V gene has CDR1 LNHNV and CDR2 YYDKDF (reference sequence). This CDR3 reads CATSKDGWNTQYF. The CDR3 DNA sequence: TGTGCCACCAGCAAAGATGGGTGGAATACGCAGTATTTT.

This clonotype was found a few times. V and J are TRBV12-3 or TRBV12-4 and TRBJ1-5; D call uncertain. CDR3 size: 14 residues. V gave up 8 bases and J gave up 0 bases, with 11 bases separating them. CDR3 loop: CASQGAYSNQPQHF. The CDR3 nucleotides read TGTGCCAGCCAAGGCGCTTATAGCAATCAGCCCCAGCATTTT.

In its sample, this clonotype was seen many times. This chain connects TRBV29-1 to TRBJ1-4; D is undetermined. The CDR3 loop spans 11 amino acids. The V gene lost 3 bases and the J gene lost 6 bases, with 5 bases spanning the gap. Germline V gene sequence: CDR1 SQVTM, CDR2 ANQGSEA. The CDR3 DNA reads TGCAGCGTTGAGAGAGATGAAAAACTGTTTTTT. It yields the protein CSVERDEKLFF.

V and J are TRBV29-1 and TRBJ1-1; D unresolved. From germline, CDR1 is SQVTM and CDR2 ANQGSEA. Trimming stripped 3 bases from V and 6 bases from J, with 11 bases between. CDR3 size: 12 residues. This CDR3 reads CSVDLPGAEAFF. The CDR3 DNA reads TGCAGCGTTGATCTTCCGGGAGCTGAAGCTTTCTTT.

This clonotype has a count of ten or more. V gene TRBV20-1 combines with J gene TRBJ2-2; TRBD1 agrees at 7 bases. This CDR3 has 16 residues. Per germline, CDR1 DFQATT and CDR2 SNEGSKA (reference sequence). V lost 0 bases and J lost 2; bases outside the gene matches: 6. The CDR3 sequence is CSARDPTGRNTGELFF. In DNA, the CDR3 is TGCAGTGCTAGAGACCCGACAGGGCGCAACACCGGGGAGCTGTTTTTT.

This clonotype has a count of ten or more. V and J are TRBV5-1 and TRBJ1-1; 7 nucleotides line up with TRBD1. Germline CDR1 reads SGHRS; CDR2 reads YFSETQ. This CDR3 has 13 amino acids. V shed 6 bases and J 2 bases; nucleotides not matched to a gene: 4. CDR3 amino acids: CASTGQLNTEAFF. As DNA, the CDR3 is TGCGCCAGCACGGGACAGCTTAACACTGAAGCTTTCTTT.

In its sample, this clonotype was seen a few times. The CDR3 nucleotides read TGTGCCAGCAGCTTAGGGGACAGCCCTCAAAATGAGCAGTTCTTC. Translation gives CASSLGDSPQNEQFF. This sequence joins TRBV7-8 and TRBJ2-1; 7 bases map to TRBD1. V trimming: 1 base; J trimming: 7 bases; junction bases outside the gene matches: 7. Germline V gene data show CDR1 as SGHVS and CDR2 as FQNEAQ. The CDR3 sequence is 15 residues long. The whole variable domain, remainder taken from reference TRBV7-8 and TRBJ2-1, is GAGVSQSPRYKVAKRGQDVALRCDPISGHVSLFWYQQALGQGPEFLTYFQNEAQLDKSGLPSDRFFAERPEGSVSTLKIQRTQQEDSAVYLCASSLGDSPQNEQFFGPGTRLTVL.